This paragraph reports one T cell receptor (beta chain). This clone was detected only once. It lacks a known antigen. No qualities accompany the bases; no much larger clone lies one base away. This entry is derived from a study of blood T cell repertoires in COVID-19 (dated by TCRdb to about 2020). Regarding the research as a whole: Samples from collaborators originated in the United States, Italy and Spain and spanned both the acute and convalescent phases of COVID-19. Samples came from the ongoing ImmuneRACE study (first 160 participants) plus 1,254 subjects from 6 global collaborators. The material from the prospective study consisted of cDNA or gDNA derived from T cells, B-cell-depleted T cells, or PBMCs. The repertoires were made available in a free public database intended to serve as a resource for research on the immune response to SARS-CoV-2. The dataset comprised deeply sampled blood TCRbeta repertoires from subjects exposed to, actively infected with, or recovered from COVID-19. Where available, HLA class I and class II types were obtained from metadata supplied by the sample provider rather than from assay-based typing. The sample metadata nearly always contained a de-identified subject ID, COVID-19 status, age in years and sex.

TCRbeta CDR3 regions were amplified from genomic DNA using the immunoSEQ Assay, a bias-controlled multiplex PCR. The paper's processing steps were these. The number of nucleated cells in each sample was estimated by amplification of reference gene primers within the assay. Sequence reads were collapsed and filtered to measure the absolute abundance of every unique TCRbeta CDR3 rearrangement. For each sample, productive Simpson clonality was calculated as the square root of Simpson's diversity index over productive rearrangements. Not all clones reach the TCRdb copy of this immuneACCESS table, which keeps in-frame sequences only. Checked studies attribute under half of the gap to unresolved V genes and leave the rest unexplained. That table is the source of V, J and clone size, and D and trimming were worked out from the DNA. The sample contains some 190,000 clones, almost 90% of them found a single time. In total, the top ten clones hold 1.5% of the sample.

The cysteine opens and the phenylalanine closes a CDR3 of 15 amino acids. The only DNA kept is the CDR3, 45 bases in frame from the first base. As encoded in the germline V gene (reference sequence), CDR1 is MNHEY while CDR2 is SMNVEV. The germline V and J ends show losses of 0 bases and 7 bases respectively, and no gene match explains 4 bases of the junction. Each collaborating institution followed its own protocols to collect whole blood in K2EDTA tubes. For TCRbeta analysis, collaborator samples were shipped as frozen whole blood, as isolated PBMCs, or as DNA extracted from either sample type. What the research found in general, with its limitations: How much clinical and demographic metadata was included differed by source and by participant, and the metadata was provided uncurated.

The receptor comes from a man between 18 and 35 years old with active or convalescent COVID-19. In this chain, TRBV27 is recombined with TRBJ1-4; 8 bases in the junction line up with TRBD1. Sequenced material: peripheral blood. The DNA sequence is given as TGTGCCAGCAGTTTATCGGGCAGGGGGCTTGAAAAACTGTTTTTT. Translated, this gives CASSLSGRGLEKLFF.